A selection of T cell receptor beta chains follows, all from one sample in a study of T cells in Graves' hyperthyroidism and ophthalmopathy. MiXCR, run by TCRdb on the multiplex PCR reads, gives a single entry per CDR3 protein. The sample records roughly 580,000 distinct CDR3 sequences, over 11% being singletons. Sample: blood. These receptors were obtained from a woman aged 30 to 39 with Graves' hyperthyroidism that later progressed to Graves' ophthalmopathy. CDR3s include the opening cysteine and the closing phenylalanine or tryptophan. The D gene is left open where the match is weak. Clone size is given for some rows only: seen once, a few or many times, or a class if the clone is expanded.

TRBJ2-4	many	TRBV18	NA	TGTGCCAGCTCACAGGACCAAAACATTCAGTACTTC	CASSQDQNIQYF
TRBJ2-3	many	TRBV27	NA	TGTGCCAGCACGGGATCGACAGATACGCAGTATTTT	CASTGSTDTQYF
TRBJ2-5	many	TRBV27	TRBD2	TGTGCCAGCAGGGGCCTTGGGCTAGCGGGGCAAGAGACCCAGTACTTC	CASRGLGLAGQETQYF
TRBJ1-1	few	TRBV10-3	NA	TGTGCCATCAGTGTGGGCCTGGGGATGAACACTGAAGCTTTCTTT	CAISVGLGMNTEAFF
TRBJ1-2	many	TRBV28	NA	TGTGCCAGCAGCCTTACTCCGGACAGCCTTTATGGCTACACCTTC	CASSLTPDSLYGYTF
TRBJ2-2	few	TRBV24-1	TRBD1	TGTGCCACCAGTGATCGGACAGGTGGTGGGGAGCTGTTTTTT	CATSDRTGGGELFF
TRBJ1-5	few	TRBV3-1	NA	TGTGCCAGCAGCCAAGGGCTATGGGGGCTCCAGCCCCAGCATTTT	CASSQGLWGLQPQHF
TRBJ2-7	many	TRBV30	TRBD1	TGTGCCTGGGGGACAGTACCCTACGAGCAGTACTTC	CAWGTVPYEQYF
TRBJ2-6	NA	TRBV19	TRBD1	TGTGCCAGTAGTGGAGGACAGGGTAACGGGGCCAACGTCCTGACTTTC	CASSGGQGNGANVLTF
TRBJ1-1	many	TRBV7-2	TRBD1	TGTGCCAGCAGCCGACGACAGGGAGGAAACACTGAAGCTTTCTTT	CASSRRQGGNTEAFF
TRBJ1-3	NA	TRBV29-1	NA	TGCAGCGTTGATGCTCTAGGGGGATCTGGAAACACCATATATTTT	CSVDALGGSGNTIYF
TRBJ1-1	many	TRBV6-2/TRBV6-3	TRBD1	TGTGCCAGCAGCTTACCCTGGACAGGGAGAACTGAAGCTTTCTTT	CASSLPWTGRTEAFF
TRBJ1-3	many	TRBV27	TRBD1	TGTGCCAGCAGTGCGAGACAGGGGGCCCCTGGAAACACCATATATTTT	CASSARQGAPGNTIYF
TRBJ2-1	NA	TRBV6-2/TRBV6-3	NA	TGTGCCAGCAGTTATCAAGCAGGCTCCTACAATGAGCAGTTCTTC	CASSYQAGSYNEQFF
TRBJ1-2	many	TRBV28	TRBD1	TGTGCCAGCAGTTCGCCAGGGGGCTTCGGCTACACCTTC	CASSSPGGFGYTF
TRBJ1-3	NA	TRBV7-2	NA	TGTGCCAGCAGCTTTTCAGGGGTGGGAAACACCATATATTTT	CASSFSGVGNTIYF
TRBJ2-3	many	TRBV5-1	NA	TGCGCCAGCAGCATATTTCTGGATACGCAGTATTTT	CASSIFLDTQYF
TRBJ2-7	NA	TRBV7-9	TRBD1	TGTGCCAGCAGCCTAGTCGACAGGGGGCTCTACGAGCAGTACTTC	CASSLVDRGLYEQYF
TRBJ2-1	few	TRBV3-1	TRBD2	TGTGCCAGCAGCCAAGATCGGACTAGCGGGCCCCACAATGAGCAGTTCTTC	CASSQDRTSGPHNEQFF
TRBJ2-1	NA	TRBV9	TRBD2	TGTGCCAGCAGCGCGAGGGGGGGGGGACTAGCGGACGGAGGGTCCTACAATGAGCAGTTCTTC	CASSARGGGLADGGSYNEQFF
TRBJ2-5	many	TRBV14	NA	TGTGCCAGCAGCCAGAGAAGGGAGACCCAGTACTTC	CASSQRRETQYF
TRBJ1-2	few	TRBV5-6	NA	TGTGCCAGCAGCTTTTCAGGCGGCGGTGGCTACACCTTC	CASSFSGGGGYTF
TRBJ1-1	NA	TRBV6-6	NA	TGTGCCAGCAGTTACTTCCCGACCCCTGGGGTCACTGAAGCTTTCTTT	CASSYFPTPGVTEAFF
TRBJ2-7	NA	TRBV29-1	NA	TGCAGCGTTGTCCAGGGGAACAACGAGCAGTACTTC	CSVVQGNNEQYF
TRBJ1-3	many	TRBV30	NA	TGTGCCTGGGGGGGCTCCTCTGGAAACACCATATATTTT	CAWGGSSGNTIYF
TRBJ2-3	few	TRBV9	NA	TGTGCCAGCAGCGGCCGGGCGTCTCTCCGCACAGATACGCAGTATTTT	CASSGRASLRTDTQYF
TRBJ2-1	many	TRBV7-3	NA	TGTGCCAGCAGCTTAACCGGTCTCGAGTACAATGAGCAGTTCTTC	CASSLTGLEYNEQFF
TRBJ1-6	few	TRBV20-1	NA	TGCAGTGCTCACGTACCCAGGGTCGACCCGAATTCACCCCTCCACTTT	CSAHVPRVDPNSPLHF
TRBJ1-5	many	TRBV20-1	NA	TGCAGTGCTCGCCTACGGGGTGTTGATCAGCCCCAGCATTTT	CSARLRGVDQPQHF
TRBJ2-3	many	TRBV12-3/TRBV12-4	NA	TGTGCCAGCATTCCCGGGTCCCATTTTGGGGCGCAGTATTTT	CASIPGSHFGAQYF
TRBJ1-5	many	TRBV3-1	NA	TGTGCCAGCAGCCAAGATGGGACTCCAAATCAGCCCCAGCATTTT	CASSQDGTPNQPQHF
TRBJ2-1	NA	TRBV7-2	TRBD2	TGTGCCAACAGCTTACTGGGACTAGCGGGGGGATCCTACAATGAGCAGTTCTTC	CANSLLGLAGGSYNEQFF
TRBJ2-3	many	TRBV10-3	NA	TGTGCCATCAGTGAGAGTTCCCCTAGCACAGATACGCAGTATTTT	CAISESSPSTDTQYF
TRBJ1-6	NA	TRBV5-4	NA	TGTGCCAGCAGCCTCCCCCAGGCCGCGAATTCACCCCTCCACTTT	CASSLPQAANSPLHF
TRBJ2-7	many	TRBV12-3/TRBV12-4	TRBD1	TGTGCCAGCAGCCCACAGGGGGTCTACGAGCAGTACTTC	CASSPQGVYEQYF
TRBJ2-1	many	TRBV6-1	TRBD2	TGTGCCAGCAGTCAACGACTAGCGGGAGCTAATGAGCAGTTCTTC	CASSQRLAGANEQFF
TRBJ2-3	many	TRBV30	NA	TGTGCCTGGGCGCGAGGCACAGATACGCAGTATTTT	CAWARGTDTQYF
TRBJ2-2	many	TRBV28	NA	TGTGCCAGCGCGAAGGCAACTTTGAACACCGGGGAGCTGTTTTTT	CASAKATLNTGELFF
TRBJ1-2	many	TRBV2	NA	TGTGCCAGCAGAGCGGGGAGTATTTATGGCTACACCTTC	CASRAGSIYGYTF
TRBJ1-1	NA	TRBV6-2/TRBV6-3	TRBD1	TGTGCCAGCATCCCCCGGGGGACAGTAATCGAAGCTTTCTTT	CASIPRGTVIEAFF